The T cell receptor beta chain under discussion was sequenced for a study of blood T cell repertoires in COVID-19. In the study overall: The United States, Italy and Spain were the sources of the acute and convalescent COVID-19 samples. T cells, B-cell-depleted T cells, or PBMCs provided the cDNA or gDNA that served as material.

Germline assignment: CDR1 SGHTA and CDR2 FQGTGA. The V end was cut by 5 bases, the J end by 7 bases, with 20 bases between. CDR3 length: 15 residues. Authors' analysis steps: Nucleated cell number was recorded as an estimate derived from reference gene primer amplification. The repertoire was sequenced with immunoSEQ multiplex PCR; TCRdb's copy has only in-frame clones and lacks some. That table gives V, J and clone size, and the DNA gave D and trimming. This sample has roughly 49,000 clones; 85% to 95% occur once, and the top ten carry approximately 1%. In Seattle, patients joined the study during active infection and were tracked longitudinally.

The rearrangement joins TRBV7-3 to TRBJ1-2; TRBD1 is a possible D gene (6 bases). The sequencing sample was made of peripheral blood. The sequence came from a man in his 60s with COVID-19, enrolled during active disease. The CDR3 DNA follows: TGTGCCAGCAGCCCAGGGGACCCGGGCGCTGGTGGCTACACCTTC. It specifies CASSPGDPGAGGYTF.